Shown below are 19 T cell receptor beta chains from a single sample sequenced in a study of blood T cell repertoires in COVID-19. Profiled with immunoSEQ multiplex PCR; TCRdb holds only in-frame clones, not every one. The top ten hold more than 5.5% of the sample, which has 120,000 or so clones, roughly 72% seen once. Sequences were obtained from peripheral blood. The receptors were sampled from a man in his sixties with acute or convalescent COVID-19.

J is TRBJ2-1 and V is TRBV7-3; TRBD2 matches at 9 bases. The junction had 8 bases not matched to a gene; V was cut back by 3 bases and J by 8 bases. Germline V gene sequence: CDR1 SGHTA, CDR2 FQGTGA. The CDR3 runs 15 residues. The DNA for the CDR3 is TGTGCCAGCAGCTTTAGCGGGGGTCTCTTTGATGAGCAGTTCTTC. Amino acids: CASSFSGGLFDEQFF.

The rearrangement links TRBV10-3 to TRBJ2-1; 10 bases are a match to TRBD2. Germline values: CDR1 ENHRY, CDR2 SYGVKD. This CDR3 comprises 17 residues. V dropped 6 bases and J dropped 0; count of bases not matched to a gene: 8. The CDR3 DNA is TGTGCCATCAGACGGACTAGCGGAAAAAACTCCTACAATGAGCAGTTCTTC. Protein sequence: CAIRRTSGKNSYNEQFF.

V is TRBV27 and J is TRBJ2-3; D is unresolved. Germline lookup yields CDR1 MNHEY and CDR2 SMNVEV (reference sequence). This CDR3 comprises 12 residues. V lost 4 bases to trimming and J lost 3 bases, with 5 bases between them. In DNA form, the CDR3 reads TGTGCCAGCAGTTCCCAAACAGATACGCAGTATTTT. Translation gives CASSSQTDTQYF.

This clone was seen at least ten times. This specimen includes other DNA sequences encoding the same CDR3. V gene TRBV28 combines with J gene TRBJ1-1; TRBD1 matches 8 bases. Germline trimming cut 6 bases from V and 1 base from J; bases unmatched to any gene: 1. CDR3 length: 13 residues. Germline values: CDR1 MDHEN, CDR2 SYDVKM. The CDR3 reads CASRGQGNTEAFF. CDR3 nucleotide sequence: TGTGCCAGCAGAGGACAGGGGAACACTGAAGCTTTCTTT.

In its sample, this clone was seen a few times. The J gene is TRBJ2-7, the V gene TRBV6-1; TRBD1 matches 9 bases. CDR1 and CDR2 from the germline V gene are MNHNS and SASEGT. CDR3 length: 18 residues. V lost 0 bases and J lost 3; bases outside the gene matches: 12. The CDR3 loop reads CASSEARGQGPVSYEQYF. The CDR3, as DNA: TGTGCCAGCAGTGAAGCGCGAGGACAGGGGCCCGTAAGCTACGAGCAGTACTTC.

The chain employs TRBV11-2 and TRBJ1-1; TRBD1 agrees at 9 bases. With 5 bases clipped from V and 5 bases from J, the junction kept 9 bases outside the gene matches. The CDR3 totals 15 residues. CDR1 and CDR2 from the germline V gene are SGHAT and FQNNGV. CDR3 in amino acids: CASSHQTGGKTEAFF. The DNA for the CDR3 is TGTGCCAGCAGCCACCAGACAGGGGGTAAGACTGAAGCTTTCTTT. The full variable domain, its missing parts supplied by reference TRBV11-2 and TRBJ1-1, is EAGVAQSPRYKIIEKRQSVAFWCNPISGHATLYWYQQILGQGPKLLIQFQNNGVVDDSQLPKDRFSAERLKGVDSTLKIQPAKLEDSAVYLCASSHQTGGKTEAFFGQGTRLTVV.

The chain carries TRBV11-3 and TRBJ1-1; D is undetermined. From germline, CDR1 is SGHNT and CDR2 YENEEA. V lost 2 bases and J 6 bases, leaving 10 bases between the germline ends. The CDR3 runs to 13 residues. CDR3 nucleotide sequence: TGTGCCAGCAGCTTACGGGATCCCCCTGAAGCTTTCTTT. Translating gives CASSLRDPPEAFF.

The rearrangement uses TRBV24-1 and TRBJ2-6, with D hard to call. The CDR3 has 14 amino acids. V was clipped by 9 bases and J by 0 bases, with 8 bases between them. The V gene's germline CDR1 is KGHDR and CDR2 SFDVKD. The CDR3 here is CATQLSSGANVLTF. CDR3 DNA sequence: TGTGCCACCCAACTAAGCTCTGGGGCCAACGTCCTGACTTTC.

Only a few counts were recorded for this clone. The rearrangement uses TRBV5-1 and TRBJ1-6; maybe TRBD1 (5 bases). CDR1 SGHRS and CDR2 YFSETQ come from the germline V gene. With 0 bases removed from V and 9 bases from J, the gap between germline ends came to 13 bases. CDR3 length: 15 amino acids. The CDR3 loop is CASSLEGRAGSPLHF. DNA of the CDR3: TGCGCCAGCAGCTTGGAAGGCAGGGCTGGTTCACCCCTCCACTTT. Complete variable domain (other parts from reference TRBV5-1 and TRBJ1-6): KAGVTQTPRYLIKTRGQQVTLSCSPISGHRSVSWYQQTPGQGLQFLFEYFSETQRNKGNFPGRFSGRQFSNSRSEMNVSTLELGDSALYLCASSLEGRAGSPLHFGNGTRLTVT.

The chain joins TRBV5-1 to TRBJ2-1; D unclear. Germline V gene data show CDR1 as SGHRS and CDR2 as YFSETQ. The CDR3 is 15 residues long. The V and J ends lost 5 bases and 7 bases respectively, with 19 bases between them. This CDR3 is CASRFNLDPSNEQFF. For the CDR3, the DNA is TGCGCCAGCAGGTTTAACCTAGATCCCTCGAATGAGCAGTTCTTC.

The chain has TRBV27 and TRBJ2-7; 14 nucleotides line up with TRBD2. The CDR3 covers 14 residues. The V segment lost 6 bases and the J segment 5 bases; nucleotides outside the gene matches: 3. Germline-derived CDR1 and CDR2 are MNHEY and SMNVEV (reference sequence). The CDR3 nucleotides read TGTGCCAGCAGCGGGACTAGCGGGAGTAACGAGCAGTACTTC. Amino acid sequence: CASSGTSGSNEQYF.

The V call is TRBV10-3, the J call TRBJ2-1; 11 positions agree with TRBD1. Germline CDR1 reads ENHRY; CDR2 reads SYGVKD. The CDR3 extends over 15 amino acids. The V segment lost 10 bases and the J segment 9 bases; nucleotides outside the gene matches: 14. CDR3: CATGGQGASYGEQFF. CDR3 DNA sequence: TGTGCCACCGGTGGACAGGGGGCATCTTATGGTGAGCAGTTCTTC.

The V gene is TRBV18, the J gene TRBJ2-7; D is ambiguous. Deletions cut 4 bases from V and 7 bases from J, with 14 bases between. The CDR3 contains 13 residues. Germline CDR1 reads KGHSH; CDR2 reads LQKENI. CDR3 sequence (DNA): TGTGCCAGCTCACTCAGACTTGGAGAAGAGCAGTACTTC. Translating it yields CASSLRLGEEQYF.

The rearrangement joins TRBV2 to TRBJ1-4; tentatively, D is TRBD1 (5 bases). V was shortened by 6 bases and J by 7 bases, with 12 bases between the two germline ends. This CDR3 has 13 amino acids. The germline V gene has CDR1 SNHLY and CDR2 FYNNEI. This chain's CDR3 is CASRLSGGEKLFF. The DNA of the CDR3 is TGTGCCAGCAGGCTTTCCGGGGGTGAAAAACTGTTTTTT.

V and J are TRBV7-6 and TRBJ2-7; TRBD1 matches 7 bases. The CDR3 has 15 amino acids. Germline values: CDR1 SGHVS, CDR2 FNYEAQ. The ends lost 5 bases at V and 4 bases at J; junction bases unmatched: 11. The CDR3 region is CASSTRQGVFYEQYF. In nucleotides, the CDR3 is TGTGCCAGCAGCACCAGACAGGGAGTCTTTTACGAGCAGTACTTC.

This clone showed up just a few times. The chain links TRBV14 to TRBJ2-7, with 14 nucleotides matching TRBD2. CDR3 length equals 18 residues. CDR1 is SGHDN, CDR2 FVKESK, per germline. V trimming: 1 base; J trimming: 4 bases; junction bases outside the gene matches: 9. The CDR3 loop reads CASSQGRAGTSGRYEQYF. CDR3 DNA: TGTGCCAGCAGCCAAGGCCGGGCCGGGACTAGCGGGAGATACGAGCAGTACTTC.

The V call is TRBV5-6, the J call TRBJ2-3, with a possible D match to TRBD2 (6 bases). Trimming took 7 bases from V and 1 from J, leaving 16 bases between them. CDR1 is SGHDT, CDR2 YYEEEE, per germline. The CDR3 has 15 amino acids. CDR3 sequence reads: CASRTSGGGTDTQYF. The CDR3 nucleotides read TGTGCCAGCCGCACCTCGGGCGGGGGCACAGATACGCAGTATTTT.

This chain uses TRBV18 with TRBJ1-1; possibly TRBD1 for D (5 bases). CDR1 is KGHSH and CDR2 is LQKENI in the germline V gene. Trimming removed 3 bases from V and 6 bases from J, with 11 bases in between. The CDR3 runs to 13 residues. CDR3 loop: CASSPKQGSEAFF. CDR3 in DNA: TGTGCCAGCTCACCTAAGCAGGGATCTGAAGCTTTCTTT.

This clone was observed once. This chain joins TRBV24-1 and TRBJ2-7; TRBD1 matches at 8 bases. The CDR3 runs 14 residues. Germline-derived CDR1 and CDR2 are KGHDR and SFDVKD. With V trimmed by 4 bases and J by 3 bases, 4 bases remained unmatched. The CDR3 protein is CATSDRTGNYEQYF. The DNA for the CDR3 is TGTGCCACCAGTGACCGGACAGGGAACTACGAGCAGTACTTC.